This T cell receptor beta chain was retrieved from a study of T-cell memory formation after mild COVID-19. Germline values: CDR1 GTSNPN, CDR2 SVGIG (reference sequence). CDR3 length: 15 amino acids. Trimming removed 5 bases at V and 3 bases at J, with 17 bases between. It was 5'RACE with constant-segment primers that produced the TCR alpha and TCR beta cDNA libraries, which carried sample barcodes and UMIs. TCRdb re-analysed the 5' RACE reads in MiXCR, keeping a single row per CDR3 protein. This table has 400,000 or so distinct CDR3 sequences, 20% to 25% appearing once. This chain links TRBV30 with TRBJ2-4, with D perhaps assigned TRBD1 or TRBD2 (6 bases each). Sequencing was done on a sample of PBMCs or a T cell subset sorted from them (not recorded which). This TCR was sampled from an adult woman who had mild COVID-19 (a few samples of this study predate the infection). Cell type and time point are not known. Written as DNA, the CDR3 is TGTGCCTGGGAAGGTGCCGGGGGCGTCAAAAACATTCAGTACTTC. Its translation: CAWEGAGGVKNIQYF.